This TCR beta chain was captured by sequencing in a study of T cells in Graves' hyperthyroidism and ophthalmopathy. Patients aged 18 to 65 had newly diagnosed hyperthyroidism that had lasted under 2 months. Study conclusions and caveats: Ophthalmopathy onset followed model prediction by a median around 6.9 months.

CDR3 length equals 15 residues. In germline, CDR1 is MNHNS, CDR2 SASEGT. Amplified TCR beta CDR3 regions derived from RNA transcripts. Primed by the HTBI set, a first-round RT-PCR was run on the TCR CDR3. TCRdb re-called the multiplex PCR reads through MiXCR, storing one row per CDR3 protein. Of about 49,000 distinct CDR3 sequences in the sample, about 54% were seen once. A remark on this clonotype: Antigen unknown. A read error may produce the germline difference seen at one junction end.

This sequence was found in a man aged 18-30 years with Graves' hyperthyroidism. V is TRBV6-1 and J is TRBJ1-1; D gene uncertain. The sample was peripheral blood or thyroid tissue (not recorded which). The CDR3 region is CASSEYRAAYTGAFF. The CDR3, as DNA: TGTGCCAGCAGTGAATATCGCGCGGCGTACACTGGAGCTTTCTTT.